The 9 T cell receptor beta chains below all came from one sample that was sequenced in a study of blood T cells in healthy people across ages. A J-beta primer mix and a sample-barcoded 5' primer were used in a second PCR of about 7 to 12 cycles. From the 5' RACE reads, TCRdb called clonotypes with MiXCR, one entry per CDR3 protein. The sample lists approximately 700,000 distinct CDR3 sequences; around 32% were seen once. Sequencing was carried out using blood. The source of these receptors is a woman aged 80 or older in good health.

This clonotype was counted a few times. The rearrangement uses TRBV20-1 and TRBJ1-4; 8 nucleotides match TRBD1. V shed 7 bases and J 5 bases; nucleotides not matched to a gene: 9. The CDR3 contains 14 residues. Germline-derived CDR1 and CDR2 are DFQATT and SNEGSKA (reference sequence). The CDR3 nucleotides read TGCAGTGTTAGGCCCGGGACAGGAAATGAAAAACTGTTTTTT. It yields the protein CSVRPGTGNEKLFF.

This chain links TRBV4-2 with TRBJ1-1; TRBD1 might be the D (6 bases). This CDR3 contains 18 residues. Germline CDR1 LGHNA, CDR2 YNFKEQ. V shed 0 bases and J shed 8 bases, with 25 bases lying between them. CDR3 amino acids: CASSQDKSGRGRGTEAFF. The CDR3 region has the DNA TGTGCCAGCAGCCAAGATAAAAGTGGAAGGGGCAGGGGAACCGAAGCTTTCTTT.

In regard to this clonotype: A much larger clone sits a single nucleotide away, making a read error possible. V gene TRBV5-1 combines with J gene TRBJ2-1, with D perhaps assigned TRBD1 or TRBD2 (6 bases each). CDR3 length: 15 residues. Per germline, CDR1 SGHRS and CDR2 YFSETQ. The CDR3 region has the DNA TGCGCCAGCAGCTTAACGGGGGCTTCCTACACTGAGCAGTTCTTC. It specifies CASSLTGASYTEQFF. Full variable domain (rest looked up from reference TRBV5-1 and TRBJ2-1): KAGVTQTPRYLIKTRGQQVTLSCSPISGHRSVSWYQQTPGQGLQFLFEYFSETQRNKGNFPGRFSGRQFSNSRSEMNVSTLELGDSALYLCASSLTGASYTEQFFGPGTRLTVL.

The chain carries TRBV6-6 and TRBJ1-6; D perhaps matches TRBD1 (5 bases). Trimming stripped 0 bases from V and 9 bases from J, with 12 bases between. CDR3 length equals 15 residues. The V gene's germline CDR1 is MNHNY and CDR2 SVGAGI (reference sequence). Here the CDR3 DNA reads TGTGCCAGCAGTTACTCGGCAGGGACTACTTCACCCCTCCACTTT. Its protein is CASSYSAGTTSPLHF.

This rearrangement joins TRBV5-1 to TRBJ2-1; 11 bases agree with TRBD2. The length of the CDR3 is 15 residues. Germline V gene data show CDR1 as SGHRS and CDR2 as YFSETQ. The ends lost 4 bases at V and 5 bases at J; junction bases unmatched: 5. For the CDR3, the DNA is TGCGCCAGCAGCGTCACTAGCGGGAGAGACAATGAGCAGTTCTTC. Its translation: CASSVTSGRDNEQFF.

The genes are TRBV29-1 and TRBJ1-5; no clear D. The CDR3 has 14 amino acids. Per germline, CDR1 SQVTM and CDR2 ANQGSEA. V was shortened by 5 bases and J by 0 bases, with 11 bases between the two germline ends. CDR3 DNA: TGCAGCGTTAGGGAGCCCTATAGCAATCAGCCCCAGCATTTT. It codes for CSVREPYSNQPQHF.

This clonotype was seen repeatedly, ten times or more. The rearrangement links TRBV2 to TRBJ2-1; TRBD1 agrees at 11 bases. The CDR3 spans 16 residues. Germline values: CDR1 SNHLY, CDR2 FYNNEI. V shed 2 bases, J shed 7 bases, and the junction held 7 bases outside the gene matches. The DNA for the CDR3 is TGTGCCAGCAGTGAAAGGCTTTGGGACAGGGGGAATGAGCAGTTCTTC. Translating gives CASSERLWDRGNEQFF.

This clonotype was detected only a few times. Being one base from a much bigger clone, this may be a read error. The gene calls are TRBV20-1 and TRBJ2-3; D is unresolved. The CDR3 consists of 14 residues. V was trimmed by 1 base and J by 5 bases, leaving 13 bases between them. Looked up from germline, CDR1 is DFQATT and CDR2 is SNEGSKA (reference sequence). CDR3 amino acids: CSARGPRARDTQYF. The CDR3 DNA reads TGCAGTGCTAGAGGCCCCCGGGCCAGAGATACGCAGTATTTT.

The chain is built from TRBV12-5 and TRBJ1-1; no clear D. The CDR3 loop spans 12 amino acids. V dropped 2 bases and J dropped 4 bases, with 5 bases sitting between them. Germline CDR1 is LGHNT and CDR2 is FRNRAP. CDR3 region: CASGLFPTEAFF. The CDR3 nucleotides are TGTGCTAGTGGTTTGTTTCCCACTGAAGCTTTCTTT.